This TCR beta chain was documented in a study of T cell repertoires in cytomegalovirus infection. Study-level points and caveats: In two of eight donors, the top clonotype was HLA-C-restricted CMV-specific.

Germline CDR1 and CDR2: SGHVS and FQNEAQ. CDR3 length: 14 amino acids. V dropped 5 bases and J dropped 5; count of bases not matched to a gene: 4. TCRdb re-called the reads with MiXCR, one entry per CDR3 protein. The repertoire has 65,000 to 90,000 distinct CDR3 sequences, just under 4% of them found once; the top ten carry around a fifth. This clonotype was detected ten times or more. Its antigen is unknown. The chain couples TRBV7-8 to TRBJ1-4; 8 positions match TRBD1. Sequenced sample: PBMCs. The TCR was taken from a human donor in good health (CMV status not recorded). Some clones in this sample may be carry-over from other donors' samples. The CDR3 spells CASSTRTGNEKLFF. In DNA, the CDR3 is TGTGCCAGCAGCACCCGGACAGGGAATGAAAAACTGTTTTTT.